The entry below gives a single TCR beta chain sequence along with its context. The CDR3 extends over 16 amino acids. Trimming removed 0 bases at V and 8 bases at J, with 17 bases between. Germline V gene sequence: CDR1 MNHEY, CDR2 SMNVEV (reference sequence). The sample comes from a study of shared clonotypes between healthy human individuals. Turning to the study itself: The study used three CD4 naive, three CD4 memory, two CD8 naive and one CD8 memory plate per donor.

On sorted subsets, replicate PCRs used approximately 190 ng DNA, or tens of thousands of T cell genomes. The assay was immunoSEQ multiplex PCR, and TCRdb's table has in-frame clones only and misses some. The repertoire includes some 630,000 clones, approximately 96% of them detected once, and 0.11% sits in the top ten. Positive CCR7 selection of CD45RO-negative cells yielded the naive CD8 cells, and terminally differentiated effector memory CD45RA+ cells were excluded. Every donor, a Caucasian adult, lived in Nashville, Tennessee. This chain connects TRBV27 to TRBJ2-1; the D gene could be TRBD1 or TRBD2 (5 bases each). Sequencing was done on a sample of naive CD8+ T cells sorted from blood. This clonotype originated in a woman aged 25 to 39 in good health. In nucleotides, the CDR3 is TGTGCCAGCAGTTTATCGTCGGGCCTTGGGGGTTATGAGCAGTTCTTC. Translated: CASSLSSGLGGYEQFF.